The clone carrying this T cell receptor (beta chain) was counted a few times. What it recognizes is unknown. This entry belongs to a study of cytomegalovirus exposure and HLA in healthy donors. Study-level findings and limits: It was in a later analysis that TCR association rates were seen to vary by HLA locus, highest for DRB1 and lowest for HLA-C. In a later analysis, a missense DCLRE1C variant was linked to TCR beta V- and J-gene trimming.

Both 60 Vbeta primers and 13 Jbeta primers went into the PCR. The data were produced by immunoSEQ multiplex PCR, yet TCRdb's version contains in-frame clones alone and is incomplete. The data contain about 150,000 clones, about 72% of them singletons. CDR1 and CDR2 from the germline V gene are LNHDA and SQIVND (reference sequence). The junction had 3 bases not matched to a gene; V was cut back by 8 bases and J by 2 bases. This CDR3 region has 16 residues. Sequencing was done on a sample of PBMCs. The chain employs TRBV19 and TRBJ2-2; TRBD2 matches at 15 bases. This TCR was recovered from a man in his 60s in good health and CMV-seronegative. CDR3 in amino acids: CASGLAGGPNTGELFF. The DNA for the CDR3 is TGTGCCAGTGGACTAGCGGGAGGGCCCAACACCGGGGAGCTGTTTTTT.